The T cell receptor (beta chain) under discussion was sequenced for a study of T cell changes during pregnancy in multiple sclerosis. The repertoire was sequenced with immunoSEQ multiplex PCR; TCRdb's copy has only in-frame clones and lacks some. Found here are 50,000 to 70,000 clones, 91% of them singletons; the top ten hold about 2.2%. J lost 5 bases, V lost 6 bases, and 4 bases had no gene match. CDR3 length equals 14 residues. CDR1 is SNHLY and CDR2 is FYNNEI in the germline V gene. The sequence was obtained from a female donor in good health, enrolled as a control in a pregnancy study. This chain connects TRBV2 to TRBJ2-2, with 9 bases that match TRBD1. The source material was peripheral blood, sampled in the third trimester of pregnancy. The CDR3 sequence: CASRQGARTGELFF. The CDR3 nucleotides are TGTGCCAGCAGACAGGGGGCGAGAACCGGGGAGCTGTTTTTT.